These 15 T cell receptor beta chains share one sample of origin, sequenced in a study of shared clonotypes between healthy human individuals (TCRdb year 2020). Receptors were amplified or captured by the immunoSEQ multiplex PCR assay. Sourced from immuneACCESS, this table was stored by TCRdb with only in-frame sequences that have V and J called. A share of the clones is absent; for the studies checked, an unresolved V gene accounts for under half, and the remainder has no known explanation. For this sample the table gives under 750,000 clones, of which 72% were detected only once. Under 2% of the sample rests with the top ten. The sample consisted of memory CD4+ T cells sorted from blood. The intended sense of this specimen's cell subset or site label: CD45RA-negative fraction. These receptors were taken from a woman aged 25-40 years in good health.

CDR3 sequence: CASSKRGRQYYGYTF. The CDR3 DNA is TGTGCCAGCAGCAAACGAGGCAGACAATACTATGGCTACACCTTC. The rearrangement uses TRBV21-1 and TRBJ1-2. TRBV21-1 is noted as a pseudogene. CDR3 length: 15 residues.

The chain links TRBV11-2 to TRBJ1-5, with 7 bases matching TRBD1. The CDR3 covers 13 residues. Germline values: CDR1 SGHAT, CDR2 FQNNGV. The V and J ends lost 5 bases and 5 bases, in that order; junction bases with no gene match: 3. CDR3 bases: TGTGCCAGCAGCACCGGGACAGATCAGCCCCAGCATTTT. It yields the protein CASSTGTDQPQHF.

The chain links TRBV27 to TRBJ1-1; 12 bases agree with TRBD1. The germline gives CDR1 MNHEY, CDR2 SMNVEV (reference sequence). Losses at the gene ends were 5 bases for V and 4 bases for J; bases not matched to a gene: 8. The CDR3 runs to 16 residues. DNA of the CDR3: TGTGCCAGCAGTAGGGGACAGGGGGCAGCGGGCACTGAAGCTTTCTTT. This sequence encodes CASSRGQGAAGTEAFF.

This chain links TRBV6-4 with TRBJ2-2, with 7 positions matching TRBD1. The CDR3 loop spans 15 amino acids. CDR1 is MRHNA, CDR2 SNTAGT, per germline. J lost 7 bases, V lost 4 bases, and 9 bases had no gene match. The DNA of the CDR3 is TGTGCCAGCAGTGCCAACCCAGGGGGAAGCGGGGAGCTGTTTTTT. Amino acids: CASSANPGGSGELFF.

The V and J genes are TRBV6-1 and TRBJ2-1; 11 positions agree with TRBD2. The CDR3 runs 14 residues. V lost 6 bases, J lost 7 bases, and 5 bases stayed unmatched. Per the germline V gene, CDR1 is MNHNS and CDR2 is SASEGT. The CDR3 here is CASRTLAGVNEQFF. In DNA form, the CDR3 reads TGTGCCAGCAGAACACTAGCGGGAGTGAATGAGCAGTTCTTC.

This chain joins TRBV5-1 and TRBJ2-7; TRBD2 aligns across 10 bases. V trimming: 3 bases; J trimming: 1 base; junction bases outside the gene matches: 7. Germline V gene lookup returns CDR1 SGHRS and CDR2 YFSETQ. This CDR3 has 16 residues. CDR3 in DNA: TGCGCCAGCAGCTCCGCCGGGACTAGCGAGTCCTACGAGCAGTACTTC. Translation: CASSSAGTSESYEQYF.

CDR3 loop: CASNDDTNTGELFF. CDR3 bases: TGTGCCAGCAATGATGACACGAACACCGGGGAGCTGTTTTTT. The chain employs TRBV7-9 and TRBJ2-2; D ambiguous. The CDR3 runs 14 residues. Germline CDR1 SEHNR, CDR2 FQNEAQ (reference sequence). Deletions cut 7 bases from V and 0 bases from J, with 9 bases between. The entire variable domain, with the rest obtained from reference TRBV7-9 and TRBJ2-2, is as follows: DTGVSQNPRHKITKRGQNVTFRCDPISEHNRLYWYRQTLGQGPEFLTYFQNEAQLEKSRLLSDRFSAERPKGSFSTLEIQRTEQGDSAMYLCASNDDTNTGELFFGEGSRLTVL.

This chain connects TRBV2 to TRBJ2-7; D unclear. CDR1 and CDR2 (germline): SNHLY, FYNNEI. This CDR3 is 12 amino acids long. The ends were cut back, 2 bases at V and 4 bases at J, with 6 bases in the middle. The DNA for the CDR3 is TGTGCCAGCAGTGAACAAGAGTACGAGCAGTACTTC. Translation gives CASSEQEYEQYF.

This clone was detected only once. The chain combines TRBV14 with TRBJ2-1; D unresolved. Looked up from germline, CDR1 is SGHDN and CDR2 is FVKESK. This CDR3 spans 15 amino acids. The germline V and J ends were trimmed by 0 bases and 3 bases, with 9 bases remaining between them. The chain's CDR3 is CASSQERLLYNEQFF. The CDR3 DNA is TGTGCCAGCAGCCAAGAGCGGTTACTCTACAATGAGCAGTTCTTC.

V gene TRBV19 combines with J gene TRBJ1-1, with D unclear. Deletions cut 6 bases from V and 6 bases from J, with 17 bases between. The germline V gene encodes CDR1 LNHDA and CDR2 SQIVND (reference sequence). This CDR3 contains 14 residues. The CDR3 DNA is TGTGCCAGTAGCGATGTCCCCTTGGTCGCTGAAGCTTTCTTT. This gives the protein CASSDVPLVAEAFF.

This chain joins TRBV7-8 and TRBJ1-3; a weak D match, TRBD1 (6 bases). Germline V gives CDR1 SGHVS, CDR2 FQNEAQ. The CDR3 sequence is 16 residues long. Trimming shortened V by 5 bases and J by 4 bases, and 18 bases separated the two germline ends. The CDR3 is CASSQNGGRLGNTIYF. The CDR3 nucleotides read TGTGCCAGCAGCCAAAACGGGGGGCGGTTAGGAAACACCATATATTTT.

This sequence joins TRBV2 and TRBJ1-4; D gene unclear. Trimming cost V 4 bases and J 7 bases, with 7 bases left between them. The CDR3 runs 12 residues. Germline V gene lookup returns CDR1 SNHLY and CDR2 FYNNEI. Here the CDR3 reads CASSGVSEKLFF. CDR3 DNA sequence: TGTGCCAGCAGTGGGGTTTCTGAAAAACTGTTTTTT.

The rearrangement uses TRBV10-3 and TRBJ2-2; 9 nucleotides agree with TRBD1. In germline, CDR1 is ENHRY, CDR2 SYGVKD. Trimming removed 0 bases from V and 6 bases from J; junction bases left unmatched: 8. This CDR3 spans 17 amino acids. For the CDR3, the DNA is TGTGCCATCAGTGAGTCTTTAGGGACAGGGAGTTCCGGGGAGCTGTTTTTT. This codes for CAISESLGTGSSGELFF.

This chain uses TRBV5-8 with TRBJ2-7, with 11 bases aligning to TRBD1. CDR1 SGHTS and CDR2 YDEGEE come from the germline V gene. The CDR3 runs 14 residues. With 6 bases clipped from V and 5 bases from J, the junction kept 7 bases outside the gene matches. CDR3 coding DNA: TGTGCCAGCATACGGACAGGGGGCCGGGACGAGCAGTACTTC. It specifies CASIRTGGRDEQYF.

This chain uses TRBV7-2 with TRBJ2-3, with D perhaps TRBD1 (6 bases). The germline V and J ends were trimmed by 0 bases and 1 base, with 8 bases remaining between them. From germline, CDR1 is SGHTA and CDR2 FQGNSA. This CDR3 has 15 amino acids. The CDR3 is CASSLAGAGTDTQYF. CDR3 bases: TGTGCCAGCAGCTTAGCGGGGGCCGGCACAGATACGCAGTATTTT.